One T cell receptor beta chain is described in this entry. These data belong to a study of CD8 T cells in Susac syndrome. After extraction with the RNeasy kit, 0.5 to 1 ug of the RNA was reverse transcribed using random hexamers. An immunoSEQ multiplex PCR generated amplified TCR beta CDR3 products spanning 54 Vbeta and 13 Jbeta. Via MiXCR, TCRdb re-called the immunoSEQ multiplex PCR reads, giving one row per CDR3 protein. The sample lists approximately 140,000 distinct CDR3 sequences, 65% to 90% occurring once. This sequence was found in a human donor with multiple sclerosis. The sequencing sample was made of CD8+ T cells from PBMCs.

CDR3 sequence: CASSRGPSTGRMGGYTF. The CDR3 nucleotides read TGTGCCAGCAGTCGCGGCCCGTCGACAGGGAGGATGGGTGGCTACACCTTC. This chain connects TRBV2 to TRBJ1-2; 7 nucleotides agree with TRBD1. From germline, CDR1 is SNHLY and CDR2 FYNNEI. The CDR3 is 17 amino acids. V was pared by 5 bases and J by 7 bases, with 19 bases of the junction left unmatched.